This paragraph covers one T cell receptor beta chain sequence. Its antigen is as yet unknown. V shed 4 bases and J 6 bases; nucleotides not matched to a gene: 5. This CDR3 has 15 amino acids. Germline V gene lookup returns CDR1 MRHNA and CDR2 SNTAGT. This specimen comes from a study of early T cells in non-severe SARS-CoV-2 infection. Whole-study findings and limits: Anti-spike CD8 specificities were favored by VDJdb matching, whose results missed private and CD4 specificities.

Individual cDNA molecules each received unique molecular identifiers attached to them. TCRdb passed the 5' RACE reads through MiXCR, listing each CDR3 protein once. In the table there are around 70,000 distinct CDR3 sequences, 10% to 15% of which are singletons. The sequencing input was whole blood. The chain has TRBV6-4 and TRBJ2-3; TRBD2 matches at 12 bases. This clonotype originated in an adult who was a healthcare worker with PCR-confirmed SARS-CoV-2 infection or an uninfected control (not recorded which). The CDR3 region is CASSASGGAADTQYF. CDR3 coding DNA: TGTGCCAGCAGTGCTAGCGGGGGGGCCGCGGATACGCAGTATTTT.